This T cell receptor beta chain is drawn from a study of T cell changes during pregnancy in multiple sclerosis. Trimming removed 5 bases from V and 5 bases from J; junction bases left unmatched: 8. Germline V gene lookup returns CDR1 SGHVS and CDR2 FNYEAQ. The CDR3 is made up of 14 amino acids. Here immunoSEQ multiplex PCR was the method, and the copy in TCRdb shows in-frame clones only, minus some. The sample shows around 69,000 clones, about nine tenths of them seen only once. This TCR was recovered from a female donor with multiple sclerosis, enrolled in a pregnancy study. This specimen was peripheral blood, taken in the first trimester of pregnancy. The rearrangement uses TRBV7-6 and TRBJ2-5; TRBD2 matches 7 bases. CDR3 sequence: CASSNTNGGETQYF. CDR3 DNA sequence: TGTGCCAGCAGCAATACAAACGGGGGGGAGACCCAGTACTTC. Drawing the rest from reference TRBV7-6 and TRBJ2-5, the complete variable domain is GAGVSQSPRYKVTKRGQDVALRCDPISGHVSLYWYRQALGQGPEFLTYFNYEAQQDKSGLPNDRFSAERPEGSISTLTIQRTEQRDSAMYRCASSNTNGGETQYFGPGTRLLVL.